Listed below are T cell receptor beta chains from one sample, sequenced in a study of memory CD4+ T cells and cytomegalovirus serostatus. Clones were sequenced by immunoSEQ multiplex PCR, and TCRdb holds only the in-frame ones, with some missing. The sample lists 28,000 or so clones; about 76% were seen once. Sequencing was carried out using memory CD4+ T cells from blood. Every receptor here comes from an adult in good health and CMV-seronegative. The CDR3 runs from the conserved cysteine through the conserved F or W.

V gene: TRBV10-3
J gene: TRBJ1-2
CDR3 protein: CAITSGRRDRAAGYTF

V gene: TRBV4-1
J gene: TRBJ1-1
CDR3 protein: CASSQRTDQNTEAFF

V gene: TRBV9
J gene: TRBJ2-5
CDR3 protein: CASSPQAGGPETQYF

V gene: TRBV7-7
J gene: TRBJ2-5
CDR3 protein: CASSQLGQGAGTQYF

V gene: TRBV6-8
J gene: TRBJ1-2
CDR3 protein: CARATGANYGYTF

V gene: TRBV28
J gene: TRBJ2-1
CDR3 protein: CATSSGGRKRVF

V gene: TRBV5-1
J gene: TRBJ2-7
CDR3 protein: CASSLIGVAGGYEQYF

V gene: TRBV5-1
J gene: TRBJ2-1
CDR3 protein: CASSSRVNEQFF

V gene: TRBV6-5
J gene: TRBJ2-5
CDR3 protein: CASTGAADKETQYF

V gene: TRBV7-2
J gene: TRBJ1-2
CDR3 protein: CASSFKAGESGYTF

V gene: TRBV18
J gene: TRBJ1-1
CDR3 protein: CASSPPGNTEAFF

V gene: TRBV9
J gene: NA
CDR3 protein: CASSVGEQAAYEQYF

V gene: TRBV28
J gene: TRBJ1-5
CDR3 protein: CASSTTGGIYQPQHF

V gene: TRBV6-5
J gene: TRBJ2-7
CDR3 protein: CASSRGQGAYEQYF

V gene: TRBV5-6
J gene: TRBJ2-2
CDR3 protein: CASSPHVYKNTGELFF

V gene: TRBV15
J gene: TRBJ1-1
CDR3 protein: CATSSFPGHGYTEAFF

V gene: TRBV19
J gene: TRBJ2-7
CDR3 protein: CASKSGGRDTEQYF

V gene: TRBV5-8
J gene: TRBJ2-4
CDR3 protein: CASTTQGRDIQYF

V gene: TRBV21-1
J gene: TRBJ2-3
CDR3 protein: CASSQGTGNTDTQYF

V gene: TRBV28
J gene: TRBJ1-2
CDR3 protein: CASSLGSIYGYTF

V gene: TRBV27
J gene: TRBJ1-2
CDR3 protein: CASSLAGTSNYGYTF

V gene: TRBV4-1
J gene: TRBJ1-1
CDR3 protein: CASSSRHKSAEAFF

V gene: TRBV6-6
J gene: TRBJ1-1
CDR3 protein: CASSIGTAGNTEAFF

V gene: TRBV7-9
J gene: TRBJ2-1
CDR3 protein: CASSSGIDQFF

V gene: TRBV7-9
J gene: TRBJ2-6
CDR3 protein: CASRISGANVLTF

V gene: TRBV5-4
J gene: TRBJ2-3
CDR3 protein: CASSLPAQGPLF

V gene: TRBV27
J gene: TRBJ2-7
CDR3 protein: CASSFRTGPSYEQYF

V gene: TRBV5-6
J gene: TRBJ1-1
CDR3 protein: CASSLGQGMILLAFF

V gene: TRBV30
J gene: TRBJ1-2
CDR3 protein: CAWSVLGALYGYTF

V gene: TRBV27
J gene: TRBJ1-2
CDR3 protein: CASSPRTGVSSNYGYTF

V gene: TRBV7-9
J gene: TRBJ1-4
CDR3 protein: CASSLPGATNEKLFF

V gene: TRBV7-9
J gene: TRBJ1-6
CDR3 protein: CASSPQEKSPLHF

V gene: TRBV28
J gene: TRBJ1-2
CDR3 protein: CASSLGGPSYGYTF

V gene: TRBV7-9
J gene: TRBJ2-7
CDR3 protein: CASSLRQDSYEQYF

V gene: TRBV30
J gene: TRBJ1-2
CDR3 protein: CAWGQYGYTF

V gene: TRBV5-1
J gene: TRBJ1-4
CDR3 protein: CASSLGLGQGSEKLFF

V gene: TRBV6-1
J gene: TRBJ2-7
CDR3 protein: CASSEREGKIYEQYF

V gene: TRBV6-1
J gene: TRBJ1-1
CDR3 protein: CASSEAWGGRGFF

V gene: TRBV7-9
J gene: TRBJ1-1
CDR3 protein: CASSSSSEAFF

V gene: TRBV6-4
J gene: TRBJ2-2
CDR3 protein: CASTKERNTGELFF

V gene: TRBV6-1
J gene: TRBJ1-1
CDR3 protein: CASSGTRGTEAFF

V gene: TRBV6-1
J gene: TRBJ1-3
CDR3 protein: CASSDPTGNTIYF

V gene: TRBV6-6
J gene: TRBJ1-1
CDR3 protein: CASTLQGAHNTEAFF

V gene: TRBV2
J gene: TRBJ1-2
CDR3 protein: CASSESRDNGYTF

V gene: TRBV25-1
J gene: TRBJ1-6
CDR3 protein: CASGSGTGASPLHF